What follows are 32 T cell receptor beta chains derived from one specimen sequenced in a study of shared clonotypes between healthy human individuals. Terminally differentiated effector memory CD45RA+ cells were excluded from the naive CD8 cells, which were CD45RO-negative and positively selected for CCR7. Profiled with immunoSEQ multiplex PCR; TCRdb holds only in-frame clones, not every one. The sample holds fewer than 1 million clones, just over 95% seen once. Source material: naive CD8+ T cells sorted from blood. These receptor sequences come from a man aged 25-45 years in good health.

This chain joins TRBV2 and TRBJ1-1, with 7 bases aligning to TRBD1. This CDR3 is built from 13 residues. V gave up 7 bases and J gave up 6 bases; unmatched junction bases: 8. Germline lookup yields CDR1 SNHLY and CDR2 FYNNEI. CDR3 amino acids: CASMPGGTAEAFF. The DNA of the CDR3 is TGTGCCAGCATGCCAGGGGGGACCGCTGAAGCTTTCTTT.

The CDR3 loop is CASSHLNPENEQFF. As DNA, the CDR3 is TGCGCCAGCAGCCACCTTAACCCGGAGAATGAGCAGTTCTTC. The gene calls are TRBV4-1 and TRBJ2-1; the D is unclear. The CDR3 loop spans 14 amino acids. Looked up from germline, CDR1 is MGHRA and CDR2 is YSYEKL. V gave up 3 bases and J gave up 7 bases, with 13 bases separating them.

The chain combines TRBV27 with TRBJ2-7; the match to TRBD2 covers 7 bases. The V gene end was trimmed by 4 bases and the J gene end by 2 bases; junction bases not matched to a gene: 8. This CDR3 region has 15 residues. CDR1 MNHEY and CDR2 SMNVEV come from the germline V gene (reference sequence). The CDR3 coding sequence is TGTGCCAGCAGTTCCCTCGGCGGGAGAGCCTACGAGCAGTACTTC. This gives the protein CASSSLGGRAYEQYF.

The J gene is TRBJ2-3, the V gene TRBV7-2; D perhaps matches TRBD1 (6 bases). With 5 bases removed from V and 2 bases from J, the gap between germline ends came to 17 bases. The CDR3 contains 16 residues. Germline V lookup: CDR1 SGHTA, CDR2 FQGNSA. Written as DNA, the CDR3 is TGTGCCAGCAGCGAGACGACAGGCGGGCTCACAGATACGCAGTATTTT. The encoded protein is CASSETTGGLTDTQYF.

The rearrangement uses TRBV29-1 and TRBJ2-3; 16 bases line up with TRBD2. Germline V CDR1 and CDR2: SQVTM, ANQGSEA. The CDR3 is 17 amino acids. Trimming at V came to 6 bases and at J to 4 bases, leaving 10 bases not matched to a gene. The CDR3, as DNA: TGCAGCGTCTTCGGGACTAGCGGGAGGGCCCTCCCAGATACGCAGTATTTT. It encodes CSVFGTSGRALPDTQYF.

The rearrangement joins TRBV6-4 to TRBJ1-5; D gene unclear. CDR1 MRHNA and CDR2 SNTAGT come from the germline V gene. V lost 2 bases, J lost 2 bases, and 7 bases lay in between. The CDR3 totals 14 residues. This CDR3 reads CASSDVVGNQPQHF. CDR3 bases: TGTGCCAGCAGTGACGTTGTGGGCAATCAGCCCCAGCATTTT.

The J gene is TRBJ2-4, the V gene TRBV6-1; D possibly uses TRBD1 or TRBD2 (5 bases each). Germline V gene data show CDR1 as MNHNS and CDR2 as SASEGT. V dropped 2 bases and J dropped 7 bases, with 12 bases sitting between them. The CDR3 runs to 14 residues. Written as DNA, the CDR3 is TGTGCCAGCAGTGAATATGATGGGACGAACATTCAGTACTTC. Translating it yields CASSEYDGTNIQYF.

This rearrangement joins TRBV21-1 to TRBJ1-2; no check of the table's D call, TRBD1, against the DNA was made. TRBV21-1 is described as a pseudogene. This CDR3 spans 17 amino acids. Here the CDR3 reads CASSKGENRDRGYGYTF. The CDR3 DNA reads TGTGCCAGCAGCAAAGGGGAAAACCGGGACAGGGGTTATGGCTACACCTTC.

On this clone itself: The sample contains more than one DNA sequence encoding this CDR3. The chain couples TRBV7-9 to TRBJ1-5; possibly TRBD1 for D (6 bases). CDR3 length equals 14 residues. V dropped 1 base and J dropped 7 bases, with 11 bases sitting between them. Germline values: CDR1 SEHNR, CDR2 FQNEAQ (reference sequence). CDR3 region: CASSLGGARQPQHF. In nucleotides, the CDR3 is TGTGCCAGCAGCTTAGGGGGGGCTCGACAGCCCCAGCATTTT.

The chain joins TRBV7-9 to TRBJ1-1; TRBD1 matches 11 bases. This CDR3 has 19 residues. Per the germline V gene, CDR1 is SEHNR and CDR2 is FQNEAQ (reference sequence). The junction had 22 bases not matched to a gene; V was cut back by 8 bases and J by 5 bases. The CDR3 nucleotides read TGTGCCAGCTATGGGGGACAGGGGGTGTCCTCTCGATGGGCAACTGAAGCTTTCTTT. Encoded protein: CASYGGQGVSSRWATEAFF.

The chain combines TRBV18 with TRBJ2-7; either TRBD1 or TRBD2 may supply D (5 bases each). CDR3 length equals 16 residues. Germline CDR1 reads KGHSH; CDR2 reads LQKENI. Trimming stripped 2 bases from V and 0 bases from J, with 14 bases between. In DNA form, the CDR3 reads TGTGCCAGCTCACCAGGGGCCGGGGCCTTCTCCTACGAGCAGTACTTC. It yields the protein CASSPGAGAFSYEQYF. The whole variable domain, remainder taken from reference TRBV18 and TRBJ2-7, is NAGVMQNPRHLVRRRGQEARLRCSPMKGHSHVYWYRQLPEEGLKFMVYLQKENIIDESGMPKERFSAEFPKEGPSILRIQQVVRGDSAAYFCASSPGAGAFSYEQYFGPGTRLTVT.

This clone was counted once. J is TRBJ2-1 and V is TRBV28; D gene uncertain. The V and J ends lost 5 bases and 9 bases respectively, with 8 bases between them. In germline, CDR1 is MDHEN, CDR2 SYDVKM. The CDR3 runs 11 residues. In nucleotides, the CDR3 is TGTGCCAGCAGTACCCTGCCTGAGCAGTTCTTC. Translated: CASSTLPEQFF. The whole variable domain, filled in from reference TRBV28 and TRBJ2-1, reads DVKVTQSSRYLVKRTGEKVFLECVQDMDHENMFWYRQDPGLGLRLIYFSYDVKMKEKGDIPEGYSVSREKKERFSLILESASTNQTSMYLCASSTLPEQFFGPGTRLTVL.

This chain uses TRBV11-2 with TRBJ2-7; D might be TRBD2 (6 bases). Germline lookup yields CDR1 SGHAT and CDR2 FQNNGV. V gave up 7 bases and J gave up 5 bases, with 15 bases separating them. The CDR3 is 13 amino acids. CDR3 residues: CASKMFPGDEQYF. DNA for the CDR3: TGTGCCAGCAAGATGTTCCCGGGGGACGAGCAGTACTTC. Full variable domain (outside the CDR3, taken from reference TRBV11-2 and TRBJ2-7): EAGVAQSPRYKIIEKRQSVAFWCNPISGHATLYWYQQILGQGPKLLIQFQNNGVVDDSQLPKDRFSAERLKGVDSTLKIQPAKLEDSAVYLCASKMFPGDEQYFGPGTRLTVT.

The rearrangement uses TRBV4-1 and TRBJ1-2, with no clear D. Germline assignment: CDR1 MGHRA and CDR2 YSYEKL. The CDR3 is made up of 15 amino acids. Trimming removed 0 bases at V and 1 base at J, with 9 bases between. In DNA, the CDR3 is TGCGCCAGCAGCCAAGAACAGAGCTATAACTATGGCTACACCTTC. Amino acid sequence: CASSQEQSYNYGYTF.

J is TRBJ2-1 and V is TRBV5-6, with a tentative D call TRBD2 (6 bases). CDR1 and CDR2 (germline): SGHDT, YYEEEE. CDR3 length equals 15 residues. V was cut by 4 bases and J by 2 bases, with 13 bases left in between. CDR3 in amino acids: CASSPGAIPYNEQFF. The CDR3 DNA is TGTGCCAGCAGCCCGGGAGCCATTCCCTACAATGAGCAGTTCTTC.

The J gene is TRBJ2-7, the V gene TRBV9; the D call may be TRBD1 or TRBD2 (7 bases each). The CDR3 runs 13 residues. V lost 1 base and J 6 bases, leaving 11 bases between the germline ends. Looked up from germline, CDR1 is SGDLS and CDR2 is YYNGEE. The CDR3 is CASSVQGEGEQYF. As DNA, the CDR3 is TGTGCCAGCAGCGTACAGGGGGAGGGCGAGCAGTACTTC.

J is TRBJ2-3 and V is TRBV5-4; D possibly uses TRBD1 or TRBD2 (7 bases each). CDR1 is SGHNT and CDR2 is YYREEE in the germline V gene (reference sequence). Trimming took 6 bases from V and 2 from J, leaving 16 bases between them. This CDR3 contains 15 residues. The CDR3: CASTRAGQSTDTQYF. CDR3 bases: TGTGCCAGCACGCGAGCGGGACAGTCCACAGATACGCAGTATTTT.

This clone was seen once. This chain connects TRBV29-1 to TRBJ2-5; D perhaps matches TRBD1 (5 bases). The CDR3 covers 12 residues. Trimming took off 3 bases at V and 5 bases at J, with 10 bases between the two ends. Germline CDR1 SQVTM, CDR2 ANQGSEA. CDR3 region: CSVDGQGETQYF. Written as DNA, the CDR3 is TGCAGCGTTGACGGCCAGGGCGAGACCCAGTACTTC. Full variable domain (outside the CDR3, taken from reference TRBV29-1 and TRBJ2-5): SAVISQKPSRDICQRGTSLTIQCQVDSQVTMMFWYRQQPGQSLTLIATANQGSEATYESGFVIDKFPISRPNLTFSTLTVSNMSPEDSSIYLCSVDGQGETQYFGPGTRLLVL.

The chain joins TRBV4-3 to TRBJ2-1; D may match TRBD1 or TRBD2 (5 bases each). Germline V CDR1 and CDR2: LGHNA, YSLEER. The CDR3 contains 16 residues. V lost 0 bases, J lost 8 bases, and 17 bases lay in between. For the CDR3, the DNA is TGCGCCAGCAGCCAAGATCCCTGGGGGAAACAATATGAGCAGTTCTTC. This sequence encodes CASSQDPWGKQYEQFF.

This CDR3 reads CASSLWRGLNTEAFF. As DNA, the CDR3 is TGTGCCAGCAGTTTATGGCGGGGATTGAACACTGAAGCTTTCTTT. The chain carries TRBV27 and TRBJ1-1; D is unclear. The CDR3 length is 15 residues. Trimming cost V 1 base and J 0 bases, with 9 bases left between them. CDR1 is MNHEY and CDR2 is SMNVEV in the germline V gene (reference sequence).

The chain employs TRBV7-9 and TRBJ1-1; 9 nucleotides align to TRBD1. The trim removed 3 bases at V and 7 bases at J, leaving 9 bases unmatched. The CDR3 covers 15 residues. Germline values: CDR1 SEHNR, CDR2 FQNEAQ (reference sequence). The CDR3 DNA reads as TGTGCCAGCAGCTTCGTCCGGGACAGGGATAATGAAGCTTTCTTT. It encodes CASSFVRDRDNEAFF.

The CDR3 region has the DNA TGTGCCAGCAGCCCACGCGGGGCCCGCTACGAGCAGTACTTC. Protein product: CASSPRGARYEQYF. The chain combines TRBV7-9 with TRBJ2-7, with D perhaps TRBD2 (6 bases). The CDR3 spans 14 residues. Germline CDR1 is SEHNR and CDR2 is FQNEAQ (reference sequence). V was pared by 5 bases and J by 3 bases, with 14 bases between.

This rearrangement joins TRBV7-8 to TRBJ2-3; D gene ambiguous. Trimming cost V 2 bases and J 4 bases, with 7 bases left between them. There are 13 residues in the CDR3. Germline V CDR1 and CDR2: SGHVS, FQNEAQ. CDR3 amino acids: CASSLRDSDTQYF. The CDR3 bases are TGTGCCAGCAGCTTAAGGGATTCAGATACGCAGTATTTT.

As for this clone: Other DNA sequences in the same sample also yield this CDR3. The rearrangement joins TRBV19 to TRBJ2-2; no reliable D call. Germline V gene sequence: CDR1 LNHDA, CDR2 SQIVND (reference sequence). This CDR3 is 14 amino acids long. V was cut by 3 bases and J by 1 base, with 6 bases left in between. The CDR3 reads CASSIVGNTGELFF. The CDR3 nucleotides are TGTGCCAGTAGTATTGTAGGGAACACCGGGGAGCTGTTTTTT. The whole variable domain, filled in from reference TRBV19 and TRBJ2-2, reads DGGITQSPKYLFRKEGQNVTLSCEQNLNHDAMYWYRQDPGQGLRLIYYSQIVNDFQKGDIAEGYSVSREKKESFPLTVTSAQKNPTAFYLCASSIVGNTGELFFGEGSRLTVL.

The CDR3: CASSHEGQGGTGELFF. As DNA, the CDR3 is TGTGCCAGCAGCCACGAAGGACAGGGTGGCACCGGGGAGCTGTTTTTT. The V and J genes are TRBV7-3 and TRBJ2-2; TRBD1 matches at 8 bases. V shed 5 bases, J shed 4 bases, and the junction held 9 bases outside the gene matches. Germline V lookup: CDR1 SGHTA, CDR2 FQGTGA. The CDR3 is made up of 16 amino acids.

This chain links TRBV29-1 with TRBJ1-1; D may be TRBD1 (5 bases). V was shortened by 7 bases and J by 7 bases, with 22 bases between the two germline ends. The germline CDR1 and CDR2 sequences are SQVTM and ANQGSEA. The CDR3 is 14 amino acids. In DNA form, the CDR3 reads TGCAGCGCCGGGGACTCCCCCGCGTTGGGTGAAGCTTTCTTT. This encodes CSAGDSPALGEAFF. Full variable domain (rest looked up from reference TRBV29-1 and TRBJ1-1): SAVISQKPSRDICQRGTSLTIQCQVDSQVTMMFWYRQQPGQSLTLIATANQGSEATYESGFVIDKFPISRPNLTFSTLTVSNMSPEDSSIYLCSAGDSPALGEAFFGQGTRLTVV.

This chain links TRBV28 with TRBJ1-1; the D gene is possibly TRBD1 (5 bases). This CDR3 contains 15 residues. Deletions cut 0 bases from V and 3 bases from J, with 11 bases between. Germline V CDR1 and CDR2: MDHEN, SYDVKM. CDR3 sequence: CASSLWPGRHTEAFF. CDR3 bases: TGTGCCAGCAGTTTATGGCCAGGGAGGCACACTGAAGCTTTCTTT.

This clone was seen only once. This sequence joins TRBV11-2 and TRBJ2-1; 7 bases align to TRBD1. V dropped 0 bases and J dropped 7; count of bases not matched to a gene: 6. The CDR3 has 15 residues. In germline, CDR1 is SGHAT, CDR2 FQNNGV. The CDR3, as DNA: TGTGCCAGCAGCTTAGATCTGCCAGGGGGAAATGAGCAGTTCTTC. Translated, it gives CASSLDLPGGNEQFF. Variable domain in full (rest from reference TRBV11-2 and TRBJ2-1): EAGVAQSPRYKIIEKRQSVAFWCNPISGHATLYWYQQILGQGPKLLIQFQNNGVVDDSQLPKDRFSAERLKGVDSTLKIQPAKLEDSAVYLCASSLDLPGGNEQFFGPGTRLTVL.

Only one count was recorded for this clone. The J gene is TRBJ2-7, the V gene TRBV27; 7 positions match TRBD2. CDR1 and CDR2 from the germline V gene are MNHEY and SMNVEV (reference sequence). The CDR3 sequence is 15 residues long. V shed 8 bases and J 3 bases; nucleotides not matched to a gene: 13. DNA of the CDR3: TGTGCCAGCCGCTCCTGGGGGGGTGTAGACTACGAGCAGTACTTC. Residues: CASRSWGGVDYEQYF.

The V gene is TRBV30, the J gene TRBJ2-3; TRBD1 is a possible D gene (5 bases). V lost 1 base, J lost 4 bases, and 18 bases lay in between. This CDR3 comprises 16 residues. In germline, CDR1 is GTSNPN, CDR2 SVGIG (reference sequence). The CDR3 bases are TGTGCCTGGAGTGCCCCTTCAGGGTTGGGCGCAGATACGCAGTATTTT. Its translation is CAWSAPSGLGADTQYF.

The chain links TRBV18 to TRBJ2-1, with TRBD2 as a possible D gene (6 bases). With 0 bases removed from V and 1 base from J, the gap between germline ends came to 7 bases. Germline CDR1 is KGHSH and CDR2 is LQKENI. This CDR3 is built from 15 residues. The CDR3 here is CASSPPGGSYNEQFF. Here the CDR3 DNA reads TGTGCCAGCTCACCACCCGGAGGGTCCTACAATGAGCAGTTCTTC.

In DNA form, the CDR3 reads TGTGCCAGCAGCATGGTGACGAACACCGGGGAGCTGTTTTTT. It specifies CASSMVTNTGELFF. The chain joins TRBV2 to TRBJ2-2, with D uncertain. Germline loops: CDR1 SNHLY, CDR2 FYNNEI. V was trimmed by 6 bases and J by 0 bases, leaving 8 bases between them. The CDR3 extends over 14 amino acids.